This T cell receptor (beta chain) stems from a study of cytomegalovirus exposure and HLA in healthy donors. Findings and limits, study-wide: Cytomegalovirus-associated status was assigned to 150 to 200 TCR beta chains. Cytomegalovirus status, reportedly, was diagnosed with high specificity and sensitivity by the classifier.

Points on this clone: The antigen is undetermined.

Profiled with immunoSEQ multiplex PCR; TCRdb holds only in-frame clones, not every one. Of 280,000 or so clones listed, around nine tenths were seen once; the top ten hold roughly 0.93%. The sample consisted of PBMCs. The TCR sequence derives from a young woman in good health and CMV-seronegative.

The CDR3 nucleotides read TGTGCCAGCAGTTTATCCCCACACCGGACAGGGGACACCGGGGAGCTGTTTTTT. Its translation: CASSLSPHRTGDTGELFF. The rearrangement joins TRBV28 to TRBJ2-2; 9 bases align to TRBD1. CDR1 is MDHEN, CDR2 SYDVKM, per germline. CDR3 length: 18 amino acids. Unmatched junction bases numbered 9, after V lost 1 base and J lost 3 bases.